Presented here are 9 T cell receptor beta chains from one specimen sequenced in a study of blood T cell repertoires in COVID-19. Assay: immunoSEQ multiplex PCR; the TCRdb copy retains only in-frame clones and omits some. In the table there are about 240,000 clones, about four fifths of which are singletons. Sequencing was done on a sample of peripheral blood. The source is a woman of 80 years or more with acute or convalescent COVID-19.

V gene TRBV18 combines with J gene TRBJ2-2, with D hard to call. This CDR3 is built from 15 residues. With 2 bases removed from V and 0 bases from J, the gap between germline ends came to 7 bases. Germline CDR1 KGHSH, CDR2 LQKENI. CDR3 residues: CASSPSQANTGELFF. The DNA of the CDR3 is TGTGCCAGCTCACCATCGCAGGCGAACACCGGGGAGCTGTTTTTT.

This chain joins TRBV28 and TRBJ2-3, with D perhaps matching TRBD1 (5 bases). Trimming shortened V by 2 bases and J by 6 bases, and 12 bases separated the two germline ends. The CDR3 length is 14 residues. CDR1 and CDR2 (germline): MDHEN, SYDVKM. The CDR3, as DNA: TGTGCCAGCAGTTTAACCAGCAAGGGGGATACGCAGTATTTT. Encoded protein: CASSLTSKGDTQYF.

The V and J genes are TRBV28 and TRBJ2-7, with TRBD1 matching over 11 bases. The CDR3 consists of 16 residues. Germline CDR1 is MDHEN and CDR2 is SYDVKM. Trimming took 4 bases from V and 3 from J; bases not matched to a gene: 8. The CDR3 is CASSSPRTGGSYEQYF. CDR3 nucleotide sequence: TGTGCCAGCAGTTCTCCCCGGACAGGGGGCAGCTACGAGCAGTACTTC.

V usage is TRBV2 and J usage is TRBJ1-4; tentative D call: TRBD1 (6 bases). The CDR3 is 15 residues long. Trimming stripped 6 bases from V and 6 bases from J, with 17 bases between. Germline assignment: CDR1 SNHLY and CDR2 FYNNEI. CDR3 DNA: TGTGCCAGCAGCCAAAATCCACAGGGACATGAAAAACTGTTTTTT. Amino acid sequence: CASSQNPQGHEKLFF.

The V call is TRBV18, the J call TRBJ2-3, with 13 positions matching TRBD2. The CDR3 loop spans 19 amino acids. The germline CDR1 and CDR2 sequences are KGHSH and LQKENI. The J segment lost 0 bases and the V segment lost 3 bases, leaving 9 bases of the junction unmatched. The CDR3 loop is CASSPPITTSGGSTDTQYF. CDR3 nucleotide sequence: TGTGCCAGCTCACCGCCCATAACGACTAGCGGGGGGAGCACAGATACGCAGTATTTT.

This chain joins TRBV4-1 and TRBJ1-4, with 10 bases aligning to TRBD1. The germline V gene has CDR1 MGHRA and CDR2 YSYEKL. With 0 bases clipped from V and 0 bases from J, the junction kept 4 bases outside the gene matches. This CDR3 comprises 18 residues. The CDR3 protein is CASSQEGTGAPTNEKLFF. CDR3 DNA: TGCGCCAGCAGCCAAGAGGGGACAGGGGCCCCAACTAATGAAAAACTGTTTTTT.

This clone has a single count. CDR3 sequence: CATSDLQPGEQTYEQYF. The DNA for the CDR3 is TGTGCCACCAGTGATTTGCAGCCAGGGGAGCAGACCTACGAGCAGTACTTC. V and J are TRBV24-1 and TRBJ2-7, with D possibly TRBD1 on 6 matching bases. Germline V gives CDR1 KGHDR, CDR2 SFDVKD. V lost 0 bases to trimming and J lost 2 bases, with 16 bases between them. The CDR3 is made up of 17 amino acids.

The chain carries TRBV11-2 and TRBJ2-5, with 9 bases lining up with TRBD1. Germline loops: CDR1 SGHAT, CDR2 FQNNGV. This CDR3 has 14 residues. V shed 3 bases and J 2 bases; nucleotides not matched to a gene: 1. The CDR3 spells CASSFGTGQETQYF. In nucleotides, the CDR3 is TGTGCCAGCAGCTTCGGGACAGGGCAAGAGACCCAGTACTTC.

This clone was counted a single time. CDR3 DNA sequence: TGTGCCAGCAGCCCCCTGGGAGGGACAGGGAACACTGAAGCTTTCTTT. Translated, it gives CASSPLGGTGNTEAFF. The chain is built from TRBV3-1 (or the pseudogene TRBV3-2) and TRBJ1-1, with 8 bases fitting TRBD1. Germline assignment: CDR1 LGHDT and CDR2 YNNKEL (reference sequence). This CDR3 is 16 amino acids long. Trimming removed 4 bases from V and 1 base from J; junction bases left unmatched: 8.